These 6 T cell receptor beta chains were all obtained from the same sample, sequenced in a study of T cells after yellow fever vaccination. From the 5' RACE reads, TCRdb called clonotypes with MiXCR, one entry per CDR3 protein. This table has about 330,000 distinct CDR3 sequences, 6.8% appearing once. The sample consisted of PBMCs, taken about 49 days after the first yellow fever vaccination. The receptors were gathered from a man between 18 and 35 years old who received the YFV17D yellow fever vaccine.

This clonotype has more than one count but fewer than ten. The V and J genes are TRBV7-7 and TRBJ2-1; D is possibly TRBD1 or TRBD2 (6 bases each). V was clipped by 5 bases and J by 5 bases, with 22 bases between them. The CDR3 runs to 17 residues. CDR1 is SSHAT and CDR2 is FNYEAQ in the germline V gene (reference sequence). The CDR3 nucleotides are TGTGCCAGCAGCCCCCTGGGTGATGGGGGGCCAAACAATGAGCAGTTCTTC. Its protein is CASSPLGDGGPNNEQFF. The whole variable domain, remainder taken from reference TRBV7-7 and TRBJ2-1, is GAGVSQSPRYKVTKRGQDVTLRCDPISSHATLYWYQQALGQGPEFLTYFNYEAQPDKSGLPSDRFSAERPEGSISTLTIQRTEQRDSAMYRCASSPLGDGGPNNEQFFGPGTRLTVL.

This clonotype was picked up a small number of times. The V call is TRBV5-1, the J call TRBJ2-7, with TRBD1 matching 9 bases. The CDR3 is made up of 14 amino acids. Germline trimming cut 7 bases from V and 4 bases from J; bases unmatched to any gene: 9. CDR1 is SGHRS and CDR2 is YFSETQ in the germline V gene. The CDR3 sequence: CASGPGTGWYEQYF. The CDR3 nucleotides are TGCGCCAGCGGACCCGGGACAGGGTGGTACGAGCAGTACTTC.

This clonotype was counted a few times. One junction end disagrees with the germline gene, perhaps due to a read error. The rearrangement links TRBV18 to TRBJ1-1; 8 bases fit TRBD1. Germline CDR1 is KGHSH and CDR2 is LQKENI. The CDR3 has 13 amino acids. Here the CDR3 reads CASSPQGEAEAFF. CDR3 coding DNA: TGTGCCAGCTCCCCACAGGGGGAGGCTGAAGCTTTCTTT.

Ten or more counts support this clonotype. The rearrangement joins TRBV29-1 to TRBJ1-2; 9 bases are a match to TRBD1. CDR3 length: 13 residues. V lost 7 bases to trimming and J lost 4 bases; unmatched junction nucleotides: 7. From germline, CDR1 is SQVTM and CDR2 ANQGSEA. CDR3 sequence: CSAGDRESYGYTF. DNA for the CDR3: TGCAGCGCCGGGGACAGGGAATCCTATGGCTACACCTTC.

The table lists this clonotype with a few counts. CDR3 coding DNA: TGTGCCAGCCTTAATAAACACTCCGGGACAGGGAGGACCGGGGAGCTGTTTTTT. Translated, it gives CASLNKHSGTGRTGELFF. This rearrangement joins TRBV7-9 to TRBJ2-2; TRBD1 matches 9 bases. J was trimmed by 5 bases and V by 8 bases; bases with no gene match: 18. This CDR3 comprises 18 residues. Germline V lookup: CDR1 SEHNR, CDR2 FQNEAQ (reference sequence).

This clonotype was detected only a few times. This CDR3 reads CASSWDRDGYTF. In DNA form, the CDR3 reads TGCGCCAGCAGCTGGGACAGGGATGGCTACACCTTC. The chain is built from TRBV5-1 and TRBJ1-2; 9 bases are shared with TRBD1. J was trimmed by 6 bases and V by 3 bases; bases with no gene match: 0. Germline CDR1 reads SGHRS; CDR2 reads YFSETQ. This CDR3 comprises 12 residues.